This is a list of T cell receptor beta chains from one sample in a study of T-cell memory formation after mild COVID-19. A single record per CDR3 protein comes from TCRdb applying MiXCR to the 5' RACE reads. The sample comprises roughly 170,000 distinct CDR3 sequences, around 18% of which are singletons, and roughly 3.8% rests with the top ten. Sequenced sample: PBMCs or a T cell subset sorted from them (not recorded which). These receptors were obtained from a man aged 18 to 29 who had mild COVID-19 (a few samples of this study predate the infection). Cell type and time point are not known. CDR3s include the opening cysteine and the closing phenylalanine or tryptophan. The D gene is left open where the match is weak. Some rows have no size entry. The others give once, few or many, or a class for an expanded clone.

TRBV5-1,.,TRBJ2-5,few,CASSSDGETETQYF
TRBV18,TRBD1,TRBJ1-1,few,CASSPRQGNTEAFF
TRBV6-1,TRBD1,TRBJ2-7,.,CASSEAGTGAPYEQYF
TRBV7-2,.,TRBJ1-2,few,CASSPSISGYTF
TRBV7-7,.,TRBJ2-2,few,CASSFAGQSTGELFF
TRBV15,.,TRBJ1-6,few,CATSRDTQPGRKLHF
TRBV5-1,TRBD1,TRBJ2-6,few,CASWTGSTSGANVLTF
TRBV11-2,.,TRBJ2-3,few,CASSPGGHTDTQYF
TRBV6-5,TRBD1,TRBJ1-1,few,CASSYRGLRAFF
TRBV11-3,.,TRBJ2-2,.,CASSPRAGETGELFF
TRBV7-6,.,TRBJ2-5,.,CASSLYQGQETQYF